The 22 T cell receptor beta chains below all came from one sample that was sequenced in a study of cytomegalovirus exposure and HLA in healthy donors. In the PCR, 60 Vbeta and 13 Jbeta primers were used. Using immunoSEQ multiplex PCR, the repertoire was profiled, and TCRdb retains in-frame clones only, with some absent. This sample has 150,000 to 200,000 clones, with over 60% found just once. The sequenced material came from PBMCs. The receptors derive from a woman aged 45-60 years in good health and CMV-seropositive.

This clone was observed once. The chain employs TRBV19 and TRBJ2-2; tentative D call: TRBD2 (6 bases). The CDR3 totals 15 residues. Germline V gene sequence: CDR1 LNHDA, CDR2 SQIVND (reference sequence). V lost 6 bases, J lost 5 bases, and 16 bases lay in between. CDR3 sequence (DNA): TGTGCCAGTAGCCCGGGACTCCCGTTGACCGGGGAGCTGTTTTTT. It translates to CASSPGLPLTGELFF.

The chain is built from TRBV2 and TRBJ2-6, with 7 bases matching TRBD1. The CDR3 totals 15 residues. CDR1 is SNHLY and CDR2 is FYNNEI in the germline V gene. V shed 8 bases, J shed 0 bases, and the junction held 4 bases outside the gene matches. This CDR3 reads CASQTGISGANVLTF. For the CDR3, the DNA is TGTGCCAGCCAGACAGGGATCTCTGGGGCCAACGTCCTGACTTTC.

The rearrangement joins TRBV5-6 to TRBJ2-7; D is perhaps TRBD1 (6 bases). CDR3 length: 15 residues. Germline assignment: CDR1 SGHDT and CDR2 YYEEEE. V shed 2 bases and J shed 0 bases, with 12 bases lying between them. CDR3 loop: CASSLGQKSSYEQYF. CDR3 DNA: TGTGCCAGCAGCTTAGGACAGAAGAGCTCCTACGAGCAGTACTTC. Complete variable domain (other parts from reference TRBV5-6 and TRBJ2-7): DAGVTQSPTHLIKTRGQQVTLRCSPKSGHDTVSWYQQALGQGPQFIFQYYEEEERQRGNFPDRFSGHQFPNYSSELNVNALLLGDSALYLCASSLGQKSSYEQYFGPGTRLTVT.

V gene TRBV11-2 combines with J gene TRBJ1-2; 7 positions match TRBD1. CDR3 size: 14 residues. Germline loops: CDR1 SGHAT, CDR2 FQNNGV. V lost 5 bases, J lost 6 bases, and 9 bases stayed unmatched. The chain's CDR3 is CASSPKTGPHGYTF. The CDR3 DNA is TGTGCCAGCAGCCCCAAGACAGGGCCACATGGCTACACCTTC. Complete variable domain (other parts from reference TRBV11-2 and TRBJ1-2): EAGVAQSPRYKIIEKRQSVAFWCNPISGHATLYWYQQILGQGPKLLIQFQNNGVVDDSQLPKDRFSAERLKGVDSTLKIQPAKLEDSAVYLCASSPKTGPHGYTFGSGTRLTVV.

The rearrangement joins TRBV5-4 to TRBJ2-4; 8 bases align to TRBD1. From germline, CDR1 is SGHNT and CDR2 YYREEE (reference sequence). The CDR3 runs to 14 residues. The V segment lost 4 bases and the J segment 5 bases; nucleotides outside the gene matches: 5. The CDR3 sequence: CASSLTGGENIQYF. In nucleotides, the CDR3 is TGTGCCAGCAGCCTTACAGGGGGTGAAAACATTCAGTACTTC.

V gene TRBV29-1 combines with J gene TRBJ1-2; 8 nucleotides agree with TRBD1. The CDR3 runs to 14 residues. Germline CDR1 and CDR2: SQVTM and ANQGSEA. Trimming cost V 6 bases and J 0 bases; bases outside gene matches: 6. The CDR3 is CSVGTGLANYGYTF. CDR3 nucleotides: TGCAGCGTCGGGACAGGTCTAGCTAACTATGGCTACACCTTC.

DNA of the CDR3: TGTGCCAGCAGCTTAGTCGACCGGGACAGGGTAAGGTACGAGCAGTACTTC. The encoded protein is CASSLVDRDRVRYEQYF. The chain employs TRBV7-9 and TRBJ2-7, with 9 bases fitting TRBD1. This CDR3 is 17 amino acids long. CDR1 is SEHNR, CDR2 FQNEAQ, per germline (reference sequence). V shed 1 base, J shed 4 bases, and the junction held 11 bases outside the gene matches.

The chain carries TRBV2 and TRBJ2-7; D not resolved. Germline CDR1 reads SNHLY; CDR2 reads FYNNEI. The CDR3 has 13 residues. V lost 6 bases to trimming and J lost 2 bases, with 11 bases between them. The CDR3 loop is CASSSTRPYEQYF. The DNA of the CDR3 is TGTGCCAGCAGCTCCACCAGGCCCTACGAGCAGTACTTC.

The chain employs TRBV25-1 and TRBJ1-2; 12 bases match TRBD1. There are 17 residues in the CDR3. Trimming took 3 bases from V and 5 from J; bases not matched to a gene: 10. Germline V gene lookup returns CDR1 MGHDK and CDR2 SYGVNS. CDR3 in amino acids: CASSELGTGGASYGYTF. The CDR3 DNA follows: TGTGCCAGCAGTGAGTTGGGGACAGGGGGCGCGTCGTATGGCTACACCTTC.

The chain employs TRBV7-2 and TRBJ2-1; maybe TRBD2 (6 bases). The CDR3 runs to 14 residues. CDR1 SGHTA and CDR2 FQGNSA come from the germline V gene. With 2 bases removed from V and 9 bases from J, the gap between germline ends came to 14 bases. CDR3: CASSLIPGSGEQFF. CDR3 coding DNA: TGTGCCAGCAGCTTAATTCCCGGGAGTGGTGAGCAGTTCTTC. The full variable domain, in which reference TRBV7-2 and TRBJ2-1 provide the parts outside the CDR3, is GAGVSQSPSNKVTEKGKDVELRCDPISGHTALYWYRQSLGQGLEFLIYFQGNSAPDKSGLPSDRFSAERTGGSVSTLTIQRTQQEDSAVYLCASSLIPGSGEQFFGPGTRLTVL.

This sequence joins TRBV11-2 and TRBJ2-4, with 7 bases matching TRBD1. Trimming at V came to 1 base and at J to 6 bases, leaving 9 bases not matched to a gene. The CDR3 is 16 amino acids. Per germline, CDR1 SGHAT and CDR2 FQNNGV. The CDR3 sequence is CASSLASGGFLNIQYF. The CDR3 coding sequence is TGTGCCAGCAGCTTAGCGTCAGGGGGTTTCCTAAACATTCAGTACTTC.

This chain links TRBV13 with TRBJ2-7; TRBD1 aligns across 8 bases. CDR1 is PRHDT, CDR2 FYEKMQ, per germline (reference sequence). Trimming at V came to 0 bases and at J to 1 base, leaving 5 bases not matched to a gene. The CDR3 has 16 amino acids. This CDR3 reads CASSLGLGDRSYEQYF. The DNA for the CDR3 is TGTGCCAGCAGCTTAGGGCTTGGGGACAGGTCCTACGAGCAGTACTTC.

The rearrangement links TRBV7-3 to TRBJ2-1; 9 nucleotides line up with TRBD1. Germline CDR1 is SGHTA and CDR2 is FQGTGA. The CDR3 sequence is 15 residues long. The J segment lost 7 bases and the V segment lost 2 bases, leaving 6 bases of the junction unmatched. CDR3 DNA sequence: TGTGCCAGCAGCTTACTTGGACAGGGGTGGAATGAGCAGTTCTTC. It yields the protein CASSLLGQGWNEQFF.

The rearrangement joins TRBV28 to TRBJ2-7; a weak D match, TRBD1 (6 bases). The germline gives CDR1 MDHEN, CDR2 SYDVKM. The CDR3 is 15 amino acids. Trimming removed 2 bases at V and 3 bases at J, with 14 bases between. The CDR3 spells CASSLDRTAVYEQYF. The CDR3, as DNA: TGTGCCAGCAGTTTAGACAGGACTGCAGTCTACGAGCAGTACTTC.

The CDR3 protein is CSAQDSGEETQYF. In DNA form, the CDR3 reads TGCAGCGCCCAGGACAGTGGGGAGGAGACCCAGTACTTC. This chain uses TRBV29-1 with TRBJ2-5; the D gene is possibly TRBD1 (6 bases). The CDR3 is made up of 13 amino acids. Per germline, CDR1 SQVTM and CDR2 ANQGSEA. V lost 7 bases and J 5 bases, leaving 17 bases between the germline ends. The variable domain in full, with the rest retrieved from reference TRBV29-1 and TRBJ2-5, is SAVISQKPSRDICQRGTSLTIQCQVDSQVTMMFWYRQQPGQSLTLIATANQGSEATYESGFVIDKFPISRPNLTFSTLTVSNMSPEDSSIYLCSAQDSGEETQYFGPGTRLLVL.

The chain employs TRBV7-2 and TRBJ2-7; D unresolved. Germline V gene data show CDR1 as SGHTA and CDR2 as FQGNSA. The CDR3 is 12 residues long. Trimming stripped 4 bases from V and 5 bases from J, with 9 bases between. The CDR3 coding sequence is TGTGCCAGCAGCTCCCTCAGTAACGAGCAGTACTTC. It specifies CASSSLSNEQYF.

The chain carries TRBV19 and TRBJ2-1, with D perhaps TRBD1 (6 bases). CDR3 size: 13 residues. Germline CDR1 is LNHDA and CDR2 is SQIVND (reference sequence). V lost 7 bases and J 9 bases, leaving 16 bases between the germline ends. The chain's CDR3 is CASTMLGAVEQFF. CDR3 DNA sequence: TGTGCCAGTACCATGCTGGGGGCCGTTGAGCAGTTCTTC.

This chain links TRBV4-1 with TRBJ2-5, with TRBD2 matching over 14 bases. CDR3 length equals 18 residues. Germline-derived CDR1 and CDR2 are MGHRA and YSYEKL. The trim removed 5 bases at V and 5 bases at J, leaving 13 bases unmatched. The CDR3 reads CASSTQPGTSGSSETQYF. The CDR3 DNA reads TGCGCCAGCAGCACACAACCCGGGACTAGCGGGAGTAGTGAGACCCAGTACTTC.

The chain employs TRBV6-5 and TRBJ2-3; D remains unclear. Germline lookup yields CDR1 MNHEY and CDR2 SVGAGI. The CDR3 runs 15 residues. V was shortened by 0 bases and J by 0 bases, with 7 bases between the two germline ends. CDR3: CASSYSSGSTDTQYF. DNA of the CDR3: TGTGCCAGCAGTTACTCCTCAGGTAGCACAGATACGCAGTATTTT.

The J gene is TRBJ2-3, the V gene TRBV18, with 9 nucleotides matching TRBD2. Germline CDR1 is KGHSH and CDR2 is LQKENI. Germline trimming cut 3 bases from V and 4 bases from J; bases unmatched to any gene: 20. This CDR3 spans 20 amino acids. CDR3 residues: CASSPPWAPMASGTPDTQYF. In DNA form, the CDR3 reads TGTGCCAGCTCACCCCCGTGGGCTCCTATGGCTAGCGGGACGCCAGATACGCAGTATTTT.

The J gene is TRBJ1-1, the V gene TRBV5-6, with a possible D match to TRBD1 (6 bases). The CDR3 sequence is 19 residues long. The germline gives CDR1 SGHDT, CDR2 YYEEEE. V was pared by 2 bases and J by 5 bases, with 28 bases between. DNA for the CDR3: TGTGCCAGCAGCTTTCGGACCCGGGTGGGGCGGGGGGCCTGGACTGAAGCTTTCTTT. As protein: CASSFRTRVGRGAWTEAFF.

The CDR3 sequence: CASSEWTGGYEKLFF. The CDR3 nucleotides read TGTGCCAGCAGTGAATGGACAGGGGGCTATGAAAAACTGTTTTTT. The rearrangement joins TRBV2 to TRBJ1-4; 11 bases agree with TRBD1. Germline V gene data show CDR1 as SNHLY and CDR2 as FYNNEI. The CDR3 length is 15 residues. Losses at the gene ends were 2 bases for V and 6 bases for J; bases not matched to a gene: 2.